This T cell receptor (beta chain) was observed in a study of CD8+CD57+ T cells in acquired aplastic anemia. This CDR3 has 14 amino acids. Germline V lookup: CDR1 KGHSH, CDR2 LQKENI. Of note for this clonotype: At one boundary the junction diverges from the germline segment, which might be a read error.

CDR3 and TCR beta VDJ profiling relied on genomic DNA as the template. Via MiXCR, TCRdb re-called the reads, giving one row per CDR3 protein. The sample yields some 190,000 distinct CDR3 sequences, around half seen once. Sequenced sample: sorted CD4+, CD8+, or CD8+CD57+ T cells (not recorded which) from PBMCs. This rearrangement joins TRBV18 to TRBJ2-7, with D possibly being TRBD1 (6 bases). This receptor was taken from a human donor in good health. The CDR3 here is CASSPGAKGDEQYF. In nucleotides, the CDR3 is TGTGCCAGCTCACCCGGGGCCAAGGGGGACGAGCAGTATTTC.